This entry lists 25 T cell receptor beta chains sequenced from one sample in a study of cytomegalovirus exposure and HLA in healthy donors. PCR was performed using 60 Vbeta and 13 Jbeta primers. TCRdb keeps only in-frame clones here, not all; method: immunoSEQ multiplex PCR. This table holds around 80,000 clones, around 79% found once. Sequenced sample: PBMCs. Every receptor here comes from a female donor in good health and CMV-seronegative.

The chain uses TRBV2 and TRBJ1-5; D not resolved. The CDR3 spans 13 residues. Trimming pared 7 bases from V and 2 bases from J, leaving 9 bases between. Germline V lookup: CDR1 SNHLY, CDR2 FYNNEI. CDR3 amino acids: CASNPEGNQPQHF. In DNA form, the CDR3 reads TGTGCCAGCAACCCGGAGGGCAATCAGCCCCAGCATTTT.

V and J are TRBV11-2 and TRBJ2-7, with D uncertain. CDR1 and CDR2 (germline): SGHAT, FQNNGV. Trimming stripped 1 base from V and 4 bases from J, with 5 bases between. The CDR3 is 12 amino acids. DNA for the CDR3: TGTGCCAGCAGCTTAGCGGGTTACGAGCAGTACTTC. It is translated as CASSLAGYEQYF.

This clone was counted only a few times. The CDR3 DNA reads as TGTGCCAGCTCGCAGACAGTGAACACTGAAGCTTTCTTT. Its translation: CASSQTVNTEAFF. J is TRBJ1-1 and V is TRBV18; perhaps TRBD1 as D (5 bases). Between the trimmed V and J ends, which lost 6 bases and 0 bases, there was a span of 8 bases. Germline V gene sequence: CDR1 KGHSH, CDR2 LQKENI. The CDR3 spans 13 residues.

CDR3 DNA sequence: TGTGCCAGCAGCTTCACGACAGGGGTTGTGAACTATGGCTACACCTTC. Protein: CASSFTTGVVNYGYTF. This sequence joins TRBV11-2 and TRBJ1-2; 8 positions agree with TRBD1. The V and J ends lost 3 bases and 2 bases, in that order; junction bases with no gene match: 8. This CDR3 is built from 16 residues. The V gene's germline CDR1 is SGHAT and CDR2 FQNNGV. Looking up the rest from reference TRBV11-2 and TRBJ1-2 gives the full variable domain: EAGVAQSPRYKIIEKRQSVAFWCNPISGHATLYWYQQILGQGPKLLIQFQNNGVVDDSQLPKDRFSAERLKGVDSTLKIQPAKLEDSAVYLCASSFTTGVVNYGYTFGSGTRLTVV.

The rearrangement joins TRBV7-9 to TRBJ1-2; weak D call: TRBD1 (6 bases). The CDR3 has 16 residues. In germline, CDR1 is SEHNR, CDR2 FQNEAQ (reference sequence). Trimming shortened V by 4 bases and J by 4 bases, and 19 bases separated the two germline ends. The CDR3 DNA follows: TGTGCCAGCAGCTCGATAACAGGGAGTGAAGGCTATGGCTACACCTTC. This gives the protein CASSSITGSEGYGYTF.

CDR3 in DNA: TGTGCCAGCAGCTGGAGGGGGCATGGTACAGATACGCAGTATTTT. Translated, it gives CASSWRGHGTDTQYF. V usage is TRBV7-9 and J usage is TRBJ2-3; a possible D gene is TRBD1 (7 bases). With 4 bases removed from V and 3 bases from J, the gap between germline ends came to 14 bases. The length of the CDR3 is 15 residues. CDR1 and CDR2 (germline): SEHNR, FQNEAQ (reference sequence). Full variable domain (missing parts from reference TRBV7-9 and TRBJ2-3): DTGVSQNPRHKITKRGQNVTFRCDPISEHNRLYWYRQTLGQGPEFLTYFQNEAQLEKSRLLSDRFSAERPKGSFSTLEIQRTEQGDSAMYLCASSWRGHGTDTQYFGPGTRLTVL.

The genes are TRBV2 and TRBJ1-2, with 10 bases identical to TRBD1. Trimming at V came to 2 bases and at J to 4 bases, leaving 1 base not matched to a gene. The CDR3 has 14 residues. The germline gives CDR1 SNHLY, CDR2 FYNNEI. The CDR3 region is CASSERDRGYGYTF. The CDR3 DNA follows: TGTGCCAGCAGTGAAAGGGACAGGGGCTATGGCTACACCTTC.

The rearrangement joins TRBV28 to TRBJ1-3, with TRBD1 matching over 7 bases. The CDR3 length is 15 residues. The V segment lost 10 bases and the J segment 0 bases; nucleotides outside the gene matches: 9. The V gene's germline CDR1 is MDHEN and CDR2 SYDVKM. CDR3 nucleotides: TGTGCCACTTCGAAAGGGACAGCCTCTGGAAACACCATATATTTT. Translating it yields CATSKGTASGNTIYF. Looking up the rest from reference TRBV28 and TRBJ1-3 gives the full variable domain: DVKVTQSSRYLVKRTGEKVFLECVQDMDHENMFWYRQDPGLGLRLIYFSYDVKMKEKGDIPEGYSVSREKKERFSLILESASTNQTSMYLCATSKGTASGNTIYFGEGSWLTVV.

This rearrangement joins TRBV2 to TRBJ2-5; possibly TRBD2 for D (6 bases). Germline lookup yields CDR1 SNHLY and CDR2 FYNNEI. The CDR3 runs 14 residues. Trimming removed 2 bases from V and 2 bases from J, with 9 bases in between. In nucleotides, the CDR3 is TGTGCCAGCAGTGAACAGGGAGGACAAGAGACCCAGTACTTC. Amino acid sequence: CASSEQGGQETQYF.

The rearrangement links TRBV7-2 to TRBJ2-4, with TRBD2 matching 7 bases. From germline, CDR1 is SGHTA and CDR2 FQGNSA. CDR3 size: 14 residues. The J segment lost 0 bases and the V segment lost 7 bases, leaving 3 bases of the junction unmatched. The CDR3 reads CASTGGGAKNIQYF. The CDR3 region has the DNA TGTGCCAGCACCGGCGGGGGAGCCAAAAACATTCAGTACTTC.

The CDR3 coding sequence is TGTGCCAGCAGATACAGGGAGGATAGCAATCAGCCCCAGCATTTT. Translating it yields CASRYREDSNQPQHF. The chain uses TRBV6-5 and TRBJ1-5, with a weak D call TRBD1 (6 bases). CDR1 is MNHEY, CDR2 SVGAGI, per germline. V lost 6 bases to trimming and J lost 0 bases, with 12 bases between them. CDR3 length equals 15 residues.

The chain is built from TRBV7-2 and TRBJ2-5; 7 bases are a match to TRBD2. This CDR3 is 11 amino acids long. Looked up from germline, CDR1 is SGHTA and CDR2 is FQGNSA. As DNA, the CDR3 is TGTGCTACACTAGCGCAAGAGACCCAGTACTTC. Amino acids: CATLAQETQYF.

The V gene is TRBV5-1, the J gene TRBJ1-2, with 8 bases lining up with TRBD1. Germline loops: CDR1 SGHRS, CDR2 YFSETQ. The V and J ends lost 1 base and 6 bases, in that order; junction bases with no gene match: 11. The CDR3 runs 16 residues. The CDR3 loop is CASSLREIQGENGYTF. The CDR3 region has the DNA TGCGCCAGCAGCTTGAGGGAAATACAGGGGGAGAATGGCTACACCTTC.

This clone was detected only once. J is TRBJ2-2 and V is TRBV7-2; 11 bases are shared with TRBD2. CDR3 length: 18 amino acids. The V and J ends lost 3 bases and 0 bases, in that order; junction bases with no gene match: 6. Germline V gene sequence: CDR1 SGHTA, CDR2 FQGNSA. CDR3 amino acids: CASSFGTSGGSNTGELFF. The CDR3 nucleotides are TGTGCCAGCAGCTTCGGGACTAGCGGAGGATCGAACACCGGGGAGCTGTTTTTT.

This chain uses TRBV5-1 with TRBJ1-1, with D possibly matching TRBD1 (5 bases). Germline lookup yields CDR1 SGHRS and CDR2 YFSETQ. The CDR3 is 15 amino acids. Deletions cut 0 bases from V and 3 bases from J, with 12 bases between. This chain's CDR3 is CASSLVGVRDTEAFF. In DNA form, the CDR3 reads TGCGCCAGCAGCTTGGTAGGGGTTCGGGACACTGAAGCTTTCTTT.

The genes are TRBV7-3 and TRBJ2-3; 9 positions agree with TRBD2. The CDR3 totals 16 residues. Germline values: CDR1 SGHTA, CDR2 FQGTGA. V shed 5 bases, J shed 3 bases, and the junction held 9 bases outside the gene matches. CDR3 bases: TGTGCCAGCAGCGCGCAGGGAGCGGGGGGTACAGATACGCAGTATTTT. Translated: CASSAQGAGGTDTQYF. The variable domain in full, with the rest retrieved from reference TRBV7-3 and TRBJ2-3, is GAGVSQTPSNKVTEKGKYVELRCDPISGHTALYWYRQSLGQGPEFLIYFQGTGAADDSGLPNDRFFAVRPEGSVSTLKIQRTERGDSAVYLCASSAQGAGGTDTQYFGPGTRLTVL.

The rearrangement joins TRBV7-2 to TRBJ2-3, with 9 bases that match TRBD1. Germline V gene lookup returns CDR1 SGHTA and CDR2 FQGNSA. CDR3 length equals 15 residues. With V trimmed by 1 base and J by 6 bases, 5 bases remained unmatched. CDR3 coding DNA: TGTGCCAGCAGCTTAGTAGGTGACAGGGGGGATACGCAGTATTTT. Protein sequence: CASSLVGDRGDTQYF.

The chain recombines TRBV27 with TRBJ2-1; 10 nucleotides line up with TRBD2. CDR1 is MNHEY and CDR2 is SMNVEV in the germline V gene (reference sequence). Germline trimming cut 0 bases from V and 4 bases from J; bases unmatched to any gene: 6. This CDR3 has 17 residues. Here the CDR3 reads CASSLSSSGSGYNEQFF. Here the CDR3 DNA reads TGTGCCAGCAGTTTATCGTCTAGCGGGAGTGGGTACAATGAGCAGTTCTTC.

This clone was seen more than once but under ten times. The CDR3: CASSSPDRAWGYTF. The CDR3 region has the DNA TGTGCCAGCAGCTCACCAGACAGGGCTTGGGGCTACACCTTC. The V and J genes are TRBV7-2 and TRBJ1-2; 7 bases fit TRBD1. The CDR3 has 14 amino acids. V lost 4 bases and J lost 8; bases outside the gene matches: 10. Per the germline V gene, CDR1 is SGHTA and CDR2 is FQGNSA.

The chain combines TRBV7-2 with TRBJ2-1; maybe TRBD2 (6 bases). V gave up 4 bases and J gave up 9 bases, with 16 bases separating them. This CDR3 is 14 amino acids long. In germline, CDR1 is SGHTA, CDR2 FQGNSA. The CDR3 loop is CASSYRDSLAEQFF. The CDR3 bases are TGTGCCAGCAGCTACCGGGACTCCCTCGCTGAGCAGTTCTTC. Supplemented by reference TRBV7-2 and TRBJ2-1, the full variable domain reads GAGVSQSPSNKVTEKGKDVELRCDPISGHTALYWYRQSLGQGLEFLIYFQGNSAPDKSGLPSDRFSAERTGGSVSTLTIQRTQQEDSAVYLCASSYRDSLAEQFFGPGTRLTVL.

This sequence joins TRBV10-3 and TRBJ2-1; D call uncertain. V shed 4 bases and J shed 6 bases, with 4 bases lying between them. CDR1 and CDR2 from the germline V gene are ENHRY and SYGVKD. The CDR3 loop spans 11 amino acids. CDR3 residues: CAISARNEQFF. The CDR3 nucleotides read TGTGCCATCAGTGCCCGCAATGAGCAGTTCTTC.

The chain joins TRBV27 to TRBJ2-7, with 8 bases that match TRBD2. V trimming: 3 bases; J trimming: 6 bases; junction bases outside the gene matches: 4. CDR3 length: 13 residues. Germline V gives CDR1 MNHEY, CDR2 SMNVEV (reference sequence). The CDR3 DNA sequence: TGTGCCAGCAGTTTTCTGGCGGGAGGCGAGCAGTACTTC. Translated, it gives CASSFLAGGEQYF.

Only a few counts were recorded for this clone. The rearrangement uses TRBV30 and TRBJ1-1; D gene ambiguous. The CDR3 spans 11 residues. CDR1 is GTSNPN and CDR2 is SVGIG in the germline V gene (reference sequence). Trimming pared 0 bases from V and 8 bases from J, leaving 7 bases between. The CDR3 nucleotides read TGTGCCTGGAGTGTAAAGACAGAAGCTTTCTTT. Its protein product is CAWSVKTEAFF.

The chain carries TRBV6-1 and TRBJ1-5, with 7 bases matching TRBD1. The germline CDR1 and CDR2 sequences are MNHNS and SASEGT. The CDR3 has 15 residues. V was clipped by 10 bases and J by 4 bases; unmatched bases: 13. CDR3 in DNA: TGTGCCACCGACGACAGGGTTTTTTTTAATCAGCCCCAGCATTTT. Translated: CATDDRVFFNQPQHF.

The CDR3 reads CASSGRGGPKPQHF. The DNA of the CDR3 is TGTGCCAGCAGTGGCCGGGGGGGACCTAAGCCCCAGCATTTT. The chain joins TRBV6-1 to TRBJ1-5; tentative D call: TRBD1 (5 bases). V was clipped by 4 bases and J by 8 bases, with 15 bases between them. The CDR3 sequence is 14 residues long. The germline CDR1 and CDR2 sequences are MNHNS and SASEGT.